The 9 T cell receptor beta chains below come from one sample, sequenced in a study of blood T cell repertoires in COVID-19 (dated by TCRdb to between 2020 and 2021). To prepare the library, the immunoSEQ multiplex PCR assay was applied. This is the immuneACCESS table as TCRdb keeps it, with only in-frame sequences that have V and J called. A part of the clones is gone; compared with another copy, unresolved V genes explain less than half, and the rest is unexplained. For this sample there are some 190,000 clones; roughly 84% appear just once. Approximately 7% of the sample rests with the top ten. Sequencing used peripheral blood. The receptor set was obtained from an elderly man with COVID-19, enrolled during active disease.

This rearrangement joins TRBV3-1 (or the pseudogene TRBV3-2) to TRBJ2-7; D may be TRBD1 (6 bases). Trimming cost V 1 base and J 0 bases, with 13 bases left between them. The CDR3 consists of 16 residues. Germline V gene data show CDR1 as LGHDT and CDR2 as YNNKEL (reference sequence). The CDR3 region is CASSQATGTFSYEQYF. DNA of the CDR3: TGTGCCAGCAGCCAAGCTACCGGGACATTCTCCTACGAGCAGTACTTC.

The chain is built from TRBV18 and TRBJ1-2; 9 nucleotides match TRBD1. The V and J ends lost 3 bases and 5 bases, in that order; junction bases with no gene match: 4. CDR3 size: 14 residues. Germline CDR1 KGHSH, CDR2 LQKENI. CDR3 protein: CASSPTGTGYGYTF. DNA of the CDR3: TGTGCCAGCTCACCTACCGGGACAGGGTATGGCTACACCTTC.

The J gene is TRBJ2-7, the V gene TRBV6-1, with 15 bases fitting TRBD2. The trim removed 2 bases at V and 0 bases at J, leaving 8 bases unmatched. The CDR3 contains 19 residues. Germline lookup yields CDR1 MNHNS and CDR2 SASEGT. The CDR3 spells CASSEYPGLAGGVSYEQYF. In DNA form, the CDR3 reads TGTGCCAGCAGTGAATACCCGGGACTAGCGGGGGGCGTCTCCTACGAGCAGTACTTC.

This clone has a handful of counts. The CDR3 here is CASSHLTGGAGGYTF. Written as DNA, the CDR3 is TGTGCCAGCTCTCACCTTACCGGCGGGGCGGGTGGCTACACCTTC. This rearrangement joins TRBV3-1 (or the pseudogene TRBV3-2) to TRBJ1-2; possible D gene TRBD1, 5 bases. The CDR3 contains 15 residues. The V gene lost 8 bases and the J gene lost 7 bases, with 23 bases spanning the gap. Looked up from germline, CDR1 is LGHDT and CDR2 is YNNKEL (reference sequence).

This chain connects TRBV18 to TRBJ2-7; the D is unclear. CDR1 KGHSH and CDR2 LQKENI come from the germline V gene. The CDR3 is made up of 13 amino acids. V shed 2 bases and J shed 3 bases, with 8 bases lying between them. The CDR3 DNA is TGTGCCAGCTCACCAGAACAGAACTACGAGCAGTACTTC. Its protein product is CASSPEQNYEQYF.

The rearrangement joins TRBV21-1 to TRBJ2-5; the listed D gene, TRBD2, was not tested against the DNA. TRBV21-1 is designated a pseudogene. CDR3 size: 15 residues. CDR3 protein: CASSAQRGIQETQYF. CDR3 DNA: TGTGCCAGCAGCGCCCAACGCGGGATCCAAGAGACCCAGTACTTC.

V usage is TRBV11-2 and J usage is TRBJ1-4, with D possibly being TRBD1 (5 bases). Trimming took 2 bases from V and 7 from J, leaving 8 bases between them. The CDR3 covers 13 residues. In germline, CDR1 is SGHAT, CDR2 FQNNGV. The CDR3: CASSLQGGEKLFF. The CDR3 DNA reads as TGTGCCAGCAGCTTACAGGGAGGTGAAAAACTGTTTTTT. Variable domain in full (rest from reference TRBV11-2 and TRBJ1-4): EAGVAQSPRYKIIEKRQSVAFWCNPISGHATLYWYQQILGQGPKLLIQFQNNGVVDDSQLPKDRFSAERLKGVDSTLKIQPAKLEDSAVYLCASSLQGGEKLFFGSGTQLSVL.

The CDR3 DNA is TGTGCCAGTAGTCCTCCGGGACAGGGATTGGGCAGCTATGGCTACACCTTC. Encoded protein: CASSPPGQGLGSYGYTF. The chain is built from TRBV19 and TRBJ1-2; 9 nucleotides agree with TRBD1. V lost 5 bases and J lost 4; bases outside the gene matches: 14. Germline CDR1 reads LNHDA; CDR2 reads SQIVND (reference sequence). This CDR3 has 17 residues.

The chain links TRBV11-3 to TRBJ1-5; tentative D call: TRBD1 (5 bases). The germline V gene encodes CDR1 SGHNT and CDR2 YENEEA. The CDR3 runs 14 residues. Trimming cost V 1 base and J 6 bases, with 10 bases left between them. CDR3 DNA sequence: TGTGCCAGCAGCTTAGGGGGGGGGAGTCAGCCCCAGCATTTT. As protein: CASSLGGGSQPQHF.